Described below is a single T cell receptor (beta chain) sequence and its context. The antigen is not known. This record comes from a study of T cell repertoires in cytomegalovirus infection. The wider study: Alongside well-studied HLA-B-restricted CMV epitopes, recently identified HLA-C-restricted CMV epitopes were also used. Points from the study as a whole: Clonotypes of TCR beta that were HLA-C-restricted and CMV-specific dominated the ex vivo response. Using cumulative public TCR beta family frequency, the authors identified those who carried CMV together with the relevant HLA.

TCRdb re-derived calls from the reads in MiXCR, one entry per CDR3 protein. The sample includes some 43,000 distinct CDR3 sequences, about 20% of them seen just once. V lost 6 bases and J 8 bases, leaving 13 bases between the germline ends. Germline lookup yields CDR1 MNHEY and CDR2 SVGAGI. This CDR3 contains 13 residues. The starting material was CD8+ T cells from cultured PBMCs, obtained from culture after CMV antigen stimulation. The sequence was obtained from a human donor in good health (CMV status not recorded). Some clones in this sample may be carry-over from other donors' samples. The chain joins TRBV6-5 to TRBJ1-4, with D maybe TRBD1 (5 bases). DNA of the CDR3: TGTGCCAGCAGCCCGGGGGGGGACGAAAAACTGTTTTTT. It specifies CASSPGGDEKLFF.